Below are 32 T cell receptor beta chains sequenced from a single sample in a study of radiotherapy plus CTLA-4 blockade in lung cancer. Produced via immunoSEQ multiplex PCR; TCRdb's table is partial and in-frame only. The repertoire has roughly 50,000 clones, 70% to 90% of them found once; the top ten carry 6.5% to 9%. The source was peripheral blood, collected from a patient treated with radiotherapy plus ipilimumab. The source is a human donor with non-small cell lung cancer whose response to radiotherapy plus ipilimumab could not be evaluated.

This chain links TRBV7-2 with TRBJ1-2; no clear D. Germline V gene data show CDR1 as SGHTA and CDR2 as FQGNSA. V lost 7 bases and J 5 bases, leaving 17 bases between the germline ends. This CDR3 spans 14 amino acids. As DNA, the CDR3 is TGTGCCAGCACCCTCGACTCTACATCTTATGGCTACACCTTC. This sequence encodes CASTLDSTSYGYTF.

The chain uses TRBV7-9 and TRBJ2-2; maybe TRBD1 (5 bases). Trimming removed 4 bases at V and 9 bases at J, with 18 bases between. This CDR3 is 15 amino acids long. Germline assignment: CDR1 SEHNR and CDR2 FQNEAQ (reference sequence). The CDR3 DNA reads TGTGCCAGCAGCTCCCGACAGAACGCGGCCCGGGAGCTGTTTTTT. Translating gives CASSSRQNAARELFF.

The CDR3 region is CASRPGQPRYEQYF. CDR3 DNA sequence: TGTGCCAGCAGGCCAGGACAGCCCCGCTACGAGCAGTACTTC. This chain uses TRBV28 with TRBJ2-7; possible D gene TRBD1, 6 bases. Germline assignment: CDR1 MDHEN and CDR2 SYDVKM. The CDR3 spans 14 residues. Trimming took 6 bases from V and 3 from J, leaving 15 bases between them. Looking up the rest from reference TRBV28 and TRBJ2-7 gives the full variable domain: DVKVTQSSRYLVKRTGEKVFLECVQDMDHENMFWYRQDPGLGLRLIYFSYDVKMKEKGDIPEGYSVSREKKERFSLILESASTNQTSMYLCASRPGQPRYEQYFGPGTRLTVT.

V usage is TRBV7-8 and J usage is TRBJ2-7; 8 nucleotides agree with TRBD2. With 5 bases clipped from V and 3 bases from J, the junction kept 9 bases outside the gene matches. The length of the CDR3 is 15 residues. Germline V gene lookup returns CDR1 SGHVS and CDR2 FQNEAQ. The CDR3 DNA follows: TGTGCCAGCAGCCCTAGCGGGCACAGAAACTACGAGCAGTACTTC. Amino acids: CASSPSGHRNYEQYF.

This sequence joins TRBV18 and TRBJ2-2; D is ambiguous. V dropped 2 bases and J dropped 7 bases, with 5 bases sitting between them. Germline CDR1 reads KGHSH; CDR2 reads LQKENI. This CDR3 contains 12 residues. CDR3 in amino acids: CASSPSVGELFF. CDR3 nucleotides: TGTGCCAGCTCACCATCGGTCGGGGAGCTGTTTTTT.

The V call is TRBV7-6, the J call TRBJ2-7; D is unclear. CDR1 and CDR2 from the germline V gene are SGHVS and FNYEAQ. The V end was cut by 1 base, the J end by 6 bases, with 16 bases between. The CDR3 has 15 residues. The CDR3 DNA is TGTGCCAGCAGCTTAGAGGTAGCAAACACTATCGAGCAGTACTTC. Its translation is CASSLEVANTIEQYF.

This clone was counted once. This chain uses TRBV10-1 with TRBJ1-2; 9 nucleotides line up with TRBD1. Unmatched junction bases numbered 12, after V lost 2 bases and J lost 8 bases. The CDR3 sequence is 16 residues long. CDR1 and CDR2 from the germline V gene are WNHNN and SYGVQD (reference sequence). The CDR3 here is CASSEPAGQGLRGYTF. CDR3 in DNA: TGCGCCAGCAGTGAGCCGGCCGGACAGGGGTTGAGAGGCTACACCTTC.

The chain couples TRBV29-1 to TRBJ1-2; 7 bases align to TRBD1. V shed 5 bases, J shed 0 bases, and the junction held 6 bases outside the gene matches. The germline CDR1 and CDR2 sequences are SQVTM and ANQGSEA. CDR3 length: 14 amino acids. This chain's CDR3 is CSVSVDRTNYGYTF. CDR3 DNA sequence: TGCAGCGTTTCTGTGGACAGGACTAACTATGGCTACACCTTC.

The chain employs TRBV18 and TRBJ2-7; TRBD2 agrees at 10 bases. Germline CDR1 and CDR2: KGHSH and LQKENI. This CDR3 region has 13 residues. Losses at the gene ends were 3 bases for V and 6 bases for J; bases not matched to a gene: 2. This CDR3 is CASSPGLAFEQYF. In DNA form, the CDR3 reads TGTGCCAGCTCACCGGGACTAGCGTTCGAGCAGTACTTC.

Concerning this clone: The sample contains more than one DNA sequence encoding this CDR3. J is TRBJ1-1 and V is TRBV30, with no clear D. Germline CDR1 is GTSNPN and CDR2 is SVGIG (reference sequence). V was shortened by 2 bases and J by 1 base, with 11 bases between the two germline ends. The CDR3 is 14 amino acids. CDR3: CAWSRRGGNTEAFF. DNA for the CDR3: TGTGCCTGGAGTAGGAGAGGCGGGAACACTGAAGCTTTCTTT.

V and J are TRBV13 and TRBJ1-6, with 10 bases lining up with TRBD1. J gave up 10 bases and V 7 bases, and 10 bases lay outside the gene matches. Germline values: CDR1 PRHDT, CDR2 FYEKMQ (reference sequence). CDR3 length: 15 amino acids. The CDR3 loop is CASIRGGTGESPLHF. DNA of the CDR3: TGTGCCAGCATCCGAGGGGGGACAGGGGAATCACCCCTCCACTTT.

The chain joins TRBV5-5 to TRBJ1-5, with D maybe TRBD1 (6 bases). This CDR3 has 18 residues. The V gene lost 3 bases and the J gene lost 0 bases, with 19 bases spanning the gap. The germline CDR1 and CDR2 sequences are SGHKS and YYEKEE (reference sequence). Written as DNA, the CDR3 is TGTGCCAGCAGCTCGGGGAATTGGGGACAAGATAGCAATCAGCCCCAGCATTTT. Protein product: CASSSGNWGQDSNQPQHF.

The chain employs TRBV27 and TRBJ2-6; TRBD2 matches at 9 bases. Germline trimming cut 2 bases from V and 0 bases from J; bases unmatched to any gene: 2. The CDR3 runs 17 residues. Germline CDR1 and CDR2: MNHEY and SMNVEV (reference sequence). In nucleotides, the CDR3 is TGTGCCAGCAGTTTACTAGCGGGGCCCTCTGGGGCCAACGTCCTGACTTTC. Protein: CASSLLAGPSGANVLTF.

The chain employs TRBV2 and TRBJ1-1; possibly TRBD1 for D (5 bases). Between the trimmed V and J ends, which lost 6 bases and 0 bases, there was a span of 14 bases. CDR1 and CDR2 (germline): SNHLY, FYNNEI. This CDR3 region has 15 residues. CDR3 bases: TGTGCCAGCAGCTCAGCGGGACCGATGAACACTGAAGCTTTCTTT. Translating it yields CASSSAGPMNTEAFF.

The chain employs TRBV5-1 and TRBJ2-1, with TRBD2 identical over 16 bases. The germline V gene has CDR1 SGHRS and CDR2 YFSETQ. The CDR3 spans 18 residues. V gave up 1 base and J gave up 7 bases; unmatched junction bases: 8. The CDR3 bases are TGCGCCAGCAGCTTGCCCGGGACTAGCGGGGGGGCCCGGAATGAGCAGTTCTTC. Translation: CASSLPGTSGGARNEQFF.

The chain couples TRBV10-2 to TRBJ2-5; 9 nucleotides agree with TRBD2. The CDR3 sequence is 15 residues long. The germline V gene has CDR1 WSHSY and CDR2 SAAADI. V was pared by 2 bases and J by 1 base, with 2 bases of the junction left unmatched. The CDR3 DNA follows: TGCGCCAGCAGTGAGCCAGCGGGAGGCCAAGAGACCCAGTACTTC. Its translation: CASSEPAGGQETQYF.

The CDR3 sequence is CASSSPPTQYF. The DNA of the CDR3 is TGTGCCAGCAGTTCCCCTCCGACCCAGTACTTC. The chain links TRBV6-5 to TRBJ2-5; D gene uncertain. V was pared by 4 bases and J by 7 bases, with 7 bases between. CDR3 length: 11 amino acids. The V gene's germline CDR1 is MNHEY and CDR2 SVGAGI.

V is TRBV28 and J is TRBJ2-5; D gene uncertain. CDR3 length: 12 amino acids. CDR1 is MDHEN and CDR2 is SYDVKM in the germline V gene. Trimming shortened V by 3 bases and J by 4 bases, and 6 bases separated the two germline ends. The CDR3: CASSLVAETQYF. CDR3 DNA sequence: TGTGCCAGCAGTTTGGTAGCAGAGACCCAGTACTTC. Based on the CDR3 plus reference TRBV28 and TRBJ2-5, the full variable domain is DVKVTQSSRYLVKRTGEKVFLECVQDMDHENMFWYRQDPGLGLRLIYFSYDVKMKEKGDIPEGYSVSREKKERFSLILESASTNQTSMYLCASSLVAETQYFGPGTRLLVL.

This clone was detected once. The gene calls are TRBV5-4 and TRBJ2-7, with 8 bases identical to TRBD2. The CDR3 spans 14 residues. The germline CDR1 and CDR2 sequences are SGHNT and YYREEE (reference sequence). Trimming took 1 base from V and 2 from J; bases not matched to a gene: 2. The chain's CDR3 is CASSLNSGTYEQYF. CDR3 DNA sequence: TGTGCCAGCAGCTTGAATAGCGGGACCTACGAGCAGTACTTC. Full variable domain (missing parts from reference TRBV5-4 and TRBJ2-7): ETGVTQSPTHLIKTRGQQVTLRCSSQSGHNTVSWYQQALGQGPQFIFQYYREEENGRGNFPPRFSGLQFPNYSSELNVNALELDDSALYLCASSLNSGTYEQYFGPGTRLTVT.

V usage is TRBV7-9 and J usage is TRBJ1-4; 11 nucleotides line up with TRBD1. V lost 2 bases to trimming and J lost 8 bases; unmatched junction nucleotides: 16. There are 19 residues in the CDR3. Germline loops: CDR1 SEHNR, CDR2 FQNEAQ (reference sequence). Written as DNA, the CDR3 is TGTGCCAGCAGCTTATTTCGGGGACAGGGGGTTATTTTGGGCGAAAAACTGTTTTTT. It translates to CASSLFRGQGVILGEKLFF.

The rearrangement links TRBV4-3 to TRBJ2-7; 7 bases agree with TRBD1. J gave up 3 bases and V 3 bases, and 8 bases lay outside the gene matches. This CDR3 spans 15 amino acids. Germline V CDR1 and CDR2: LGHNA, YSLEER. DNA for the CDR3: TGCGCCAGCAGCCACTACAGGGGAAACTTCTACGAGCAGTACTTC. Translation: CASSHYRGNFYEQYF.

This chain uses TRBV7-8 with TRBJ2-1, with a weak D call TRBD1 (5 bases). Germline V gene sequence: CDR1 SGHVS, CDR2 FQNEAQ. V lost 5 bases and J 2 bases, leaving 16 bases between the germline ends. The CDR3 is 16 amino acids. The CDR3 here is CASSPLQGLTYNEQFF. The CDR3 DNA reads TGTGCCAGCAGCCCACTCCAGGGCCTCACCTACAATGAGCAGTTCTTC.

The chain couples TRBV12-5 to TRBJ1-4, with 10 bases matching TRBD1. After removal of 0 bases from V and 4 bases from J, the junction contained 2 bases not matched to a gene. This CDR3 has 16 amino acids. The V gene's germline CDR1 is LGHNT and CDR2 FRNRAP. The DNA of the CDR3 is TGTGCTAGTGGTTTGGTTAGGACAGGGGGTAATGAAAAACTGTTTTTT. It specifies CASGLVRTGGNEKLFF. The full variable domain, with the rest looked up from reference TRBV12-5 and TRBJ1-4, is DARVTQTPRHKVTEMGQEVTMRCQPILGHNTVFWYRQTMMQGLELLAYFRNRAPLDDSGMPKDRFSAEMPDATLATLKIQPSEPRDSAVYFCASGLVRTGGNEKLFFGSGTQLSVL.

J is TRBJ2-7 and V is TRBV7-8, with a tentative D call TRBD2 (5 bases). CDR1 SGHVS and CDR2 FQNEAQ come from the germline V gene. The CDR3 runs to 15 residues. V lost 3 bases and J lost 1, with 13 bases in between. The CDR3 region is CASSLLEGSSYEQYF. CDR3 sequence (DNA): TGTGCCAGCAGCTTGTTAGAGGGTAGTTCCTACGAGCAGTACTTC. Drawing the rest from reference TRBV7-8 and TRBJ2-7, the complete variable domain is GAGVSQSPRYKVAKRGQDVALRCDPISGHVSLFWYQQALGQGPEFLTYFQNEAQLDKSGLPSDRFFAERPEGSVSTLKIQRTQQEDSAVYLCASSLLEGSSYEQYFGPGTRLTVT.

The V and J genes are TRBV11-3 and TRBJ2-3; 9 bases match TRBD2. This CDR3 contains 16 residues. Trimming at V came to 5 bases and at J to 5 bases, leaving 11 bases not matched to a gene. Germline V gene lookup returns CDR1 SGHNT and CDR2 YENEEA. CDR3 bases: TGTGCCAGCAGCGACGGACTAGCGCGTGAGGGAGATACGCAGTATTTT. Residues: CASSDGLAREGDTQYF.

This chain joins TRBV6-1 and TRBJ2-1; 12 bases agree with TRBD2. This CDR3 has 14 residues. Germline CDR1 reads MNHNS; CDR2 reads SASEGT. V shed 4 bases and J 12 bases; nucleotides not matched to a gene: 7. CDR3 coding DNA: TGTGCCAGCAGTGGCTGGACTAGCGGGGAGGGGCAGTTCTTC. This gives the protein CASSGWTSGEGQFF.

This clone was recorded only once. One end of the junction fails to match germline, which may point to a read error. The chain couples TRBV7-9 to TRBJ2-2, with D possibly TRBD2 on 6 matching bases. The germline CDR1 and CDR2 sequences are SEHNR and FQNEAQ (reference sequence). This CDR3 has 18 residues. The CDR3 region is CASSHDRLGRDEHRGAVF. CDR3 DNA sequence: TGTGCCAGCAGCCATGACCGTCTTGGGCGGGATGAACACCGGGGAGCTGTTTTT.

The rearrangement joins TRBV7-2 to TRBJ1-1; D is unresolved. The CDR3 runs to 15 residues. Germline loops: CDR1 SGHTA, CDR2 FQGNSA. V dropped 1 base and J dropped 10 bases, with 19 bases sitting between them. The CDR3 bases are TGTGCCAGCAGCTTAGGAGGGTTTGCGAAACTCGGAGCTTTCTTT. Its translation is CASSLGGFAKLGAFF.

V and J are TRBV5-6 and TRBJ2-5; 7 bases agree with TRBD1. The DNA end lines up better with TRBJ2-7; the J call may be wrong. This CDR3 has 14 amino acids. Germline V lookup: CDR1 SGHDT, CDR2 YYEEEE. The CDR3 reads CASSLGQGVDEQYF. The CDR3 DNA sequence: TGTGCCAGCAGCTTGGGGCAGGGGGTAGACGAGCAGTACTTC.

The chain links TRBV5-1 to TRBJ1-4, with 7 bases aligning to TRBD1. The germline V gene encodes CDR1 SGHRS and CDR2 YFSETQ. The CDR3 is made up of 15 amino acids. The junction had 10 bases not matched to a gene; V was cut back by 3 bases and J by 8 bases. In DNA form, the CDR3 reads TGCGCCAGCAGCTCGGGACAGCCCCACGACGAAAAACTGTTTTTT. It codes for CASSSGQPHDEKLFF.

V and J are TRBV29-1 and TRBJ2-1, with TRBD2 identical over 15 bases. This CDR3 contains 16 residues. Germline lookup yields CDR1 SQVTM and CDR2 ANQGSEA. Trimming cost V 3 bases and J 8 bases; bases outside gene matches: 8. CDR3 nucleotides: TGCAGCGTTGACGGACTAGCGGGAGGGGCGGGGGATGAGCAGTTCTTC. It codes for CSVDGLAGGAGDEQFF.

The V call is TRBV6-5, the J call TRBJ2-2, with D possibly TRBD2 on 5 matching bases. There are 13 residues in the CDR3. The germline V gene encodes CDR1 MNHEY and CDR2 SVGAGI. V lost 5 bases and J lost 9, with 13 bases in between. DNA for the CDR3: TGTGCCAGCAGTCCTCCGGGGTATAGGGAGCTGTTTTTT. This sequence encodes CASSPPGYRELFF.